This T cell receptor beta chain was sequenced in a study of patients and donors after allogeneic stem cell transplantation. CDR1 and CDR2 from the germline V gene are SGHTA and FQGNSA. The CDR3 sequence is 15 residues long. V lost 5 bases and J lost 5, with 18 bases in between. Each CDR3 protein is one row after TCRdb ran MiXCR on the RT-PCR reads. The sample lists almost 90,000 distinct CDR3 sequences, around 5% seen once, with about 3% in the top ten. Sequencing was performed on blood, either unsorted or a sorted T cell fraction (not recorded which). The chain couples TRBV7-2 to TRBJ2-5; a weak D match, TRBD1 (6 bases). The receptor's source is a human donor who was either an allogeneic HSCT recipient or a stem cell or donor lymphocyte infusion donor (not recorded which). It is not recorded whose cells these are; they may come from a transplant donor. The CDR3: CASSRRDTSLETQYF. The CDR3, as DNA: TGTGCCAGCAGCCGCCGGGACACCTCTTTGGAGACCCAGTACTTC. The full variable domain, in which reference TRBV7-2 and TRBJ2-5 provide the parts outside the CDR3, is GAGVSQSPSNKVTEKGKDVELRCDPISGHTALYWYRQSLGQGLEFLIYFQGNSAPDKSGLPSDRFSAERTGGSVSTLTIQRTQQEDSAVYLCASSRRDTSLETQYFGPGTRLLVL.